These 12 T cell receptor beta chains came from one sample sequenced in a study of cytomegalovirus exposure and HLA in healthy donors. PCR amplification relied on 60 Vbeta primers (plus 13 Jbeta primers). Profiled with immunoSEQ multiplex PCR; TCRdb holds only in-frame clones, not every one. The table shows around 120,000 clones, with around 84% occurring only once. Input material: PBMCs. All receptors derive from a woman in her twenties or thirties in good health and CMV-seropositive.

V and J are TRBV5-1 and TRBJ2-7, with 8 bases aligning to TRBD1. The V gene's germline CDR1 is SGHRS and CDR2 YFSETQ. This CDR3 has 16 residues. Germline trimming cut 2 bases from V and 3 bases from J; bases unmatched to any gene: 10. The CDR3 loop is CASSLSQGTGLYEQYF. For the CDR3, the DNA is TGCGCCAGCAGCTTATCGCAGGGGACAGGTCTCTACGAGCAGTACTTC.

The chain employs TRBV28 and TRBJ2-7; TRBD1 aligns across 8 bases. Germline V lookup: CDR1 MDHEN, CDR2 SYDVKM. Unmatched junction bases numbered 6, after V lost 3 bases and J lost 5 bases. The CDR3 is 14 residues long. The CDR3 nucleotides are TGTGCCAGCAGTTTGAGCCGGACAGGGAACGAGCAGTACTTC. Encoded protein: CASSLSRTGNEQYF.

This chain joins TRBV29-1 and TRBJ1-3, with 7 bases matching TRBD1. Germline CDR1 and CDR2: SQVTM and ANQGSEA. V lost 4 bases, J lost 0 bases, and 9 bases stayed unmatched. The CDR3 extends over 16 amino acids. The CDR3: CSVALLGQSSGNTIYF. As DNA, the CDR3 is TGCAGCGTTGCCCTCTTGGGACAGAGCTCTGGAAACACCATATATTTT.

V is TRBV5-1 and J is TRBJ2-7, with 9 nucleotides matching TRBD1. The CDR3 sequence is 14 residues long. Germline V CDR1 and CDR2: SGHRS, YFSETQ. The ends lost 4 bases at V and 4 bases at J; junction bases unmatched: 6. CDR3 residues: CASSKGQGRYEQYF. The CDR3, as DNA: TGCGCCAGCAGCAAAGGACAGGGGAGGTACGAGCAGTACTTC.

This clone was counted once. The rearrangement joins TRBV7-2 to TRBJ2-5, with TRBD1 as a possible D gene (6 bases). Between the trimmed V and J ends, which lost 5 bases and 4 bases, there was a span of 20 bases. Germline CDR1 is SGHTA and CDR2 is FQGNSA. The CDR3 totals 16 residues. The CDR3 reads CASSPTINRAGETQYF. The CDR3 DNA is TGTGCCAGCAGCCCCACGATAAACAGGGCGGGAGAGACCCAGTACTTC.

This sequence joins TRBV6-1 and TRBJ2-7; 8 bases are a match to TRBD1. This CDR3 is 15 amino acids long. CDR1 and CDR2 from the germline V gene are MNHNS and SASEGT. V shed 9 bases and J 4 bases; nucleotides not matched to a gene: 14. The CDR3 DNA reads TGTGCCAGTCTTCCGGACAGGGCCTCTTCGTACGAGCAGTACTTC. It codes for CASLPDRASSYEQYF.

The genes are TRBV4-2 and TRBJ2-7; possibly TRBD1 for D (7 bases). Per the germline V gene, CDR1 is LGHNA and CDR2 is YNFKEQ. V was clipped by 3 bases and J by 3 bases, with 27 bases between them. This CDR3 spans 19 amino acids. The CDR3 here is CASSQDLTPGQGGYYEQYF. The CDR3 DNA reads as TGTGCCAGCAGCCAGGACCTTACCCCCGGGCAGGGGGGCTACTACGAGCAGTACTTC.

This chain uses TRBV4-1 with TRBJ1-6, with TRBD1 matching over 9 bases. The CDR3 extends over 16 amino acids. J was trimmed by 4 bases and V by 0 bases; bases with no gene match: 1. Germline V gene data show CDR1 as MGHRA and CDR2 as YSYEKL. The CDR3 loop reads CASSQEGQGYNSPLHF. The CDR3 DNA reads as TGCGCCAGCAGCCAAGAGGGACAGGGATATAATTCACCCCTCCACTTT.

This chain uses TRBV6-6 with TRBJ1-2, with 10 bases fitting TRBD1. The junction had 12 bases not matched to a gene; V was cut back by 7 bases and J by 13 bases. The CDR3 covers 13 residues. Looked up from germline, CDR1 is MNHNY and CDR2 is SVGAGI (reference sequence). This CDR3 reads CASTQDPTGGPTF. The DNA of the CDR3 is TGTGCCAGCACCCAAGACCCGACAGGGGGCCCCACCTTC.

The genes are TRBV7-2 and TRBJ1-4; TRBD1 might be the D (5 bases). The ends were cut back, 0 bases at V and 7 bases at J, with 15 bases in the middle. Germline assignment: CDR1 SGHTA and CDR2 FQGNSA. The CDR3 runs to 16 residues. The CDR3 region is CASSLAVGRVGEKLFF. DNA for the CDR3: TGTGCCAGCAGCTTAGCGGTCGGCAGGGTTGGTGAAAAACTGTTTTTT.

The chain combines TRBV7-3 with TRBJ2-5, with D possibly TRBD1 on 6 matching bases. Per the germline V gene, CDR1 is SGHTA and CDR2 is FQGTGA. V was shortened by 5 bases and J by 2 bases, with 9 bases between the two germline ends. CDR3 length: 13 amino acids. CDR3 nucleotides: TGTGCCAGCAGCCCACAGGGACAAGAGACCCAGTACTTC. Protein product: CASSPQGQETQYF.

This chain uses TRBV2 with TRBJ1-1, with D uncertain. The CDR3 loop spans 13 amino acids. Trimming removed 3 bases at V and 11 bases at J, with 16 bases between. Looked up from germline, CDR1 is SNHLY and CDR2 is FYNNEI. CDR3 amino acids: CASSDPSRGRAFF. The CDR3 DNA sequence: TGTGCCAGCAGTGACCCCTCTCGGGGAAGGGCTTTCTTT.